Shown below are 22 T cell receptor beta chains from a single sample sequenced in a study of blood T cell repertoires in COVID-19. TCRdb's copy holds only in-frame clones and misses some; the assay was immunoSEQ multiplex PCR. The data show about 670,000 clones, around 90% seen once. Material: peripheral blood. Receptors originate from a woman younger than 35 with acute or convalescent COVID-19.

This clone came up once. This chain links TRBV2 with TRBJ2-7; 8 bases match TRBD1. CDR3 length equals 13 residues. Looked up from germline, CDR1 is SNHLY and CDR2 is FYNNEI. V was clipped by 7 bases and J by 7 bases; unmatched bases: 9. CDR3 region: CASTGQGLREQYF. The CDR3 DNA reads TGTGCCAGCACCGGACAGGGTTTAAGGGAGCAGTACTTC.

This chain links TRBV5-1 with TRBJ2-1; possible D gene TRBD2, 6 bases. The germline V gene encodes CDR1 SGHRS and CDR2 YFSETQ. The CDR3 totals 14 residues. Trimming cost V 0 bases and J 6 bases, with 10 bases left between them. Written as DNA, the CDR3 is TGCGCCAGCAGCTTGGGCGGGATTCTCAATGAGCAGTTCTTC. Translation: CASSLGGILNEQFF.

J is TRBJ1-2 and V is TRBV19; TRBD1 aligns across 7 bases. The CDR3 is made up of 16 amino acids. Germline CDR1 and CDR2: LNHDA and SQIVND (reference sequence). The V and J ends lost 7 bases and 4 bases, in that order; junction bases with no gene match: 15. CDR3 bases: TGTGCCAGTACCATCCCGGGGGCAGGGGGTACCTATGGCTACACCTTC. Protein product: CASTIPGAGGTYGYTF.

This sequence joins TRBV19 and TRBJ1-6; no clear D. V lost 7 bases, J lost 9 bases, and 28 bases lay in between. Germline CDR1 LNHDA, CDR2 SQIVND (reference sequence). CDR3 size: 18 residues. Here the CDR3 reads CASKPRMARGGGSSPLHF. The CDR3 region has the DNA TGTGCCAGTAAACCTCGTATGGCAAGAGGTGGAGGGAGTTCACCCCTCCACTTT.

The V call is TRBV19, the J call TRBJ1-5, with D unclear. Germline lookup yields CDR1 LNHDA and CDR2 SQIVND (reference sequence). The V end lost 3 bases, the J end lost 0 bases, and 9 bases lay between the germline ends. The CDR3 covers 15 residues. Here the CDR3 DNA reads TGTGCCAGTAGTATTTTTTCCCATAGCAATCAGCCCCAGCATTTT. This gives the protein CASSIFSHSNQPQHF. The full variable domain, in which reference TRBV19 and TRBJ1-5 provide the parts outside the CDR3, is DGGITQSPKYLFRKEGQNVTLSCEQNLNHDAMYWYRQDPGQGLRLIYYSQIVNDFQKGDIAEGYSVSREKKESFPLTVTSAQKNPTAFYLCASSIFSHSNQPQHFGDGTRLSIL.

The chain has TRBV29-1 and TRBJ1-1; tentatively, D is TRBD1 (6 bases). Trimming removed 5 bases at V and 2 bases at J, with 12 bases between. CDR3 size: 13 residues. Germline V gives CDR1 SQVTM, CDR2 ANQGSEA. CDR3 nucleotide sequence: TGCAGCGTTAACCACAGGGTAAACACTGAAGCTTTCTTT. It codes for CSVNHRVNTEAFF.

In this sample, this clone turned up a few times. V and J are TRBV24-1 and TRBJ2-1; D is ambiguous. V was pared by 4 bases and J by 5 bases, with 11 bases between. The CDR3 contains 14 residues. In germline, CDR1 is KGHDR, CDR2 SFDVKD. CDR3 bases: TGTGCCACCAGTGACTTGGACGGAGACAATGAGCAGTTCTTC. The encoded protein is CATSDLDGDNEQFF.

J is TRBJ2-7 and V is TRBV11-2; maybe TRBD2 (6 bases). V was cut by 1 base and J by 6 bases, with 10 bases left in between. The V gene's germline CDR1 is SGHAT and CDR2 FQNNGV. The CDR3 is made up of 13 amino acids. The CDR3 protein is CASSLGGGTEQYF. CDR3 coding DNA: TGTGCCAGCAGCTTAGGAGGAGGGACCGAGCAGTACTTC.

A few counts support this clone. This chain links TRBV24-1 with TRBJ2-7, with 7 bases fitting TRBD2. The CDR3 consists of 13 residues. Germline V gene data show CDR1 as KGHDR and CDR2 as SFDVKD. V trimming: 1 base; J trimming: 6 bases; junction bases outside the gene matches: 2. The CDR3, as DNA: TGTGCCACCAGTGATTTCGGCGGGAGCGAGCAGTACTTC. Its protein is CATSDFGGSEQYF.

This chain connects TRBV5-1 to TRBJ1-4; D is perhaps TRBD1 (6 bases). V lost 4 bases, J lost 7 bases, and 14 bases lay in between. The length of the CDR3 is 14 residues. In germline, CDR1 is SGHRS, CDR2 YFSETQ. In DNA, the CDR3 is TGCGCCAGCAGCGTCAGGGGCTGGGGTGAAAAACTGTTTTTT. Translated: CASSVRGWGEKLFF.

The CDR3: CASSARFEILNEQFF. The CDR3 bases are TGTGCCAGCAGTGCGCGGTTTGAGATATTGAATGAGCAGTTCTTC. The chain joins TRBV6-2 or TRBV6-3 to TRBJ2-1; D ambiguous. The CDR3 has 15 amino acids. Per germline, CDR1 MNHEY and CDR2 SVGEGT. Trimming removed 5 bases from V and 7 bases from J, with 18 bases in between.

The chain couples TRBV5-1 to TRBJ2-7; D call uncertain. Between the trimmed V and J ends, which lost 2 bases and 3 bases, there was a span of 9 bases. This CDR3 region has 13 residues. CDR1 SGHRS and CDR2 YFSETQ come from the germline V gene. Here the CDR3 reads CASSLSQNYEQYF. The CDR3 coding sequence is TGCGCCAGCAGCTTAAGTCAGAACTACGAGCAGTACTTC.

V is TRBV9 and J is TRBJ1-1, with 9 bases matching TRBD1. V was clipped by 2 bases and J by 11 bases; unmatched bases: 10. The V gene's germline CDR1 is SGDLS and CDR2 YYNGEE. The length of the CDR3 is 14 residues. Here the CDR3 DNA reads TGTGCCAGCAGCGTGGGACAGGGCGCAACCGGTGCTTTCTTT. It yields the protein CASSVGQGATGAFF. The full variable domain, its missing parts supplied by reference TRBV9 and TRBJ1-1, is DSGVTQTPKHLITATGQRVTLRCSPRSGDLSVYWYQQSLDQGLQFLIQYYNGEERAKGNILERFSAQQFPDLHSELNLSSLELGDSALYFCASSVGQGATGAFFGQGTRLTVV.

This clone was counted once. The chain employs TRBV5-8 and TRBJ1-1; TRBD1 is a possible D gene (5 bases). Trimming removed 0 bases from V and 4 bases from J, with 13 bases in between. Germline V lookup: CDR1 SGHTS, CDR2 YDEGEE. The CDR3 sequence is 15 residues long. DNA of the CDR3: TGTGCCAGCAGCTTGGAAGCGGGGACCAGCACTGAAGCTTTCTTT. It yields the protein CASSLEAGTSTEAFF.

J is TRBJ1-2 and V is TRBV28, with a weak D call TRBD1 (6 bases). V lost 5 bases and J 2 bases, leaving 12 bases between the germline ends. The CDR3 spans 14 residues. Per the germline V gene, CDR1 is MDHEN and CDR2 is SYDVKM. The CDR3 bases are TGTGCCAGCAGTCCCCTAGACAGGAACTATGGCTACACCTTC. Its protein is CASSPLDRNYGYTF.

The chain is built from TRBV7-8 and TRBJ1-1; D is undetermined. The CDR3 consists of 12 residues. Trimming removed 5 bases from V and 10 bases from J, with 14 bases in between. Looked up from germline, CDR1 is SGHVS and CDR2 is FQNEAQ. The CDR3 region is CASSLRTGRAFF. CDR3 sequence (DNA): TGTGCCAGCAGCCTACGTACGGGGAGAGCTTTCTTT. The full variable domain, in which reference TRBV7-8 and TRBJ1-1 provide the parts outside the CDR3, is GAGVSQSPRYKVAKRGQDVALRCDPISGHVSLFWYQQALGQGPEFLTYFQNEAQLDKSGLPSDRFFAERPEGSVSTLKIQRTQQEDSAVYLCASSLRTGRAFFGQGTRLTVV.

CDR3 DNA: TGTGCCAGCATTACGAGTAGGGAGGGGGGTCACACTGAAGCTTTCTTT. This encodes CASITSREGGHTEAFF. The chain is built from TRBV2 and TRBJ1-1; the D gene is possibly TRBD1 (6 bases). CDR3 length: 16 residues. Germline CDR1 reads SNHLY; CDR2 reads FYNNEI. The V end was cut by 7 bases, the J end by 3 bases, with 21 bases between.

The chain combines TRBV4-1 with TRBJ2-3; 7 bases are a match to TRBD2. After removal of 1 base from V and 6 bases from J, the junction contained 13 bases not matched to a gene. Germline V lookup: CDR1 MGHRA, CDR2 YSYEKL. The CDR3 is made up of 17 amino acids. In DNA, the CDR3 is TGCGCCAGCAGCCAAGGGGGCCTAGCGGTCCGGATGGATACGCAGTATTTT. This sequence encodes CASSQGGLAVRMDTQYF.

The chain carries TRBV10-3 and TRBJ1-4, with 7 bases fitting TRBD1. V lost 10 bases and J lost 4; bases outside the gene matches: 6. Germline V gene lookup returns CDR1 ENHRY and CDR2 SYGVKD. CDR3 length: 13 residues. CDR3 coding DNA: TGTGCCACTACCGGGACAGATAATGAAAAACTGTTTTTT. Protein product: CATTGTDNEKLFF.

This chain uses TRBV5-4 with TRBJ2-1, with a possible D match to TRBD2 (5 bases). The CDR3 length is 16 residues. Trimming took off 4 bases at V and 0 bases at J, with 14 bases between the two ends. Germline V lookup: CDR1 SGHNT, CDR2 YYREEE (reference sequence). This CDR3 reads CASSDLRGFSYNEQFF. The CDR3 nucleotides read TGTGCCAGCAGCGACCTCCGGGGATTCTCCTACAATGAGCAGTTCTTC. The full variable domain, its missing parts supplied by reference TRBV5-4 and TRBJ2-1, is ETGVTQSPTHLIKTRGQQVTLRCSSQSGHNTVSWYQQALGQGPQFIFQYYREEENGRGNFPPRFSGLQFPNYSSELNVNALELDDSALYLCASSDLRGFSYNEQFFGPGTRLTVL.

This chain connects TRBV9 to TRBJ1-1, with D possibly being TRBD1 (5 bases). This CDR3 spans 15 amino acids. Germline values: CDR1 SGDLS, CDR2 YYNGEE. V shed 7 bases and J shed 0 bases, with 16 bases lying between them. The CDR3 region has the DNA TGTGCCAGCGGGGCGAACCGGCATATGAACACTGAAGCTTTCTTT. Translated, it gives CASGANRHMNTEAFF.

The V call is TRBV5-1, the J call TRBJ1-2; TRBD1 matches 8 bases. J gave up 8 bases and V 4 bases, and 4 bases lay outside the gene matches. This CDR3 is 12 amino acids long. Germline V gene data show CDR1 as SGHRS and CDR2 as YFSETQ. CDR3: CASSLDRAGYTF. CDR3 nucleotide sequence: TGCGCCAGCAGCCTGGACAGGGCGGGCTACACCTTC.